This TCR beta chain was identified during a study of beta chain features in type 1 diabetes. CDR1 and CDR2 from the germline V gene are SGDLS and YYNGEE. CDR3 size: 15 residues. V was shortened by 0 bases and J by 5 bases, with 12 bases between the two germline ends. Expressed TCRB transcripts were sequenced after all isolated RNA was converted to cDNA. For naive, central memory and regulatory T cell samples, reads averaged approximately 3.6 million. Profiling relied on immunoSEQ multiplex PCR, and the TCRdb table lists in-frame clones only, not all of them. The sample yields some 230,000 clones, around 9.6% seen once.

This TCR came from a woman between 18 and 29 years old in good health. This chain connects TRBV9 to TRBJ1-5, with D hard to call. The sequenced material came from naive CD4+ T cells from blood. The CDR3 DNA is TGTGCCAGCAGCGTAGGTGGAGGGCGCGATCAGCCCCAGCATTTT. Amino acid sequence: CASSVGGGRDQPQHF.